A single sample is the source of the 21 T cell receptor beta chains below, sequenced in a study of T cells after yellow fever vaccination. TCRdb re-derived calls from the 5' RACE reads in MiXCR, one entry per CDR3 protein. Among 200,000 to 300,000 distinct CDR3 sequences listed, roughly 13% were seen once. The source material was CD4+ T cells sorted from PBMCs, sampled 45 days after the yellow fever booster vaccination. These receptors were obtained from a man aged 30-40 years who received the YFV17D yellow fever vaccine.

The V gene is TRBV5-1, the J gene TRBJ2-5; D call uncertain. There are 13 residues in the CDR3. Germline CDR1 is SGHRS and CDR2 is YFSETQ. The germline V and J ends were trimmed by 7 bases and 5 bases, with 15 bases remaining between them. The CDR3 DNA reads TGCGCCAGCGCCCCGCGCGACGGGGAGACCCAGTACTTC. As protein: CASAPRDGETQYF.

The chain joins TRBV10-2 to TRBJ2-1, with D possibly matching TRBD1 (6 bases). Germline CDR1 and CDR2: WSHSY and SAAADI. Trimming removed 0 bases from V and 14 bases from J, with 14 bases in between. The CDR3 length is 13 residues. The CDR3 nucleotides are TGCGCCAGCAGTGAGTCATCCGGGACAACGAAGTTCTTC. It encodes CASSESSGTTKFF.

The genes are TRBV5-1 and TRBJ2-3; 8 bases map to TRBD1. Germline V gives CDR1 SGHRS, CDR2 YFSETQ. The CDR3 covers 15 residues. V lost 2 bases to trimming and J lost 5 bases; unmatched junction nucleotides: 7. In DNA form, the CDR3 reads TGCGCCAGCAGCTTAAGCAGGGGGCGTCAAGATACGCAGTATTTT. Its protein product is CASSLSRGRQDTQYF.

This clonotype was observed at least ten times. As DNA, the CDR3 is TGTGCCAGCTCACCAGTCAGGGTGGCTGCTGGCGCTGGGGCCAACGTCCTGACTTTC. It yields the protein CASSPVRVAAGAGANVLTF. This chain joins TRBV18 and TRBJ2-6; perhaps TRBD1 as D (5 bases). Trimming stripped 2 bases from V and 2 bases from J, with 19 bases between. The CDR3 is 19 residues long. The germline gives CDR1 KGHSH, CDR2 LQKENI. Drawing the rest from reference TRBV18 and TRBJ2-6, the complete variable domain is NAGVMQNPRHLVRRRGQEARLRCSPMKGHSHVYWYRQLPEEGLKFMVYLQKENIIDESGMPKERFSAEFPKEGPSILRIQQVVRGDSAAYFCASSPVRVAAGAGANVLTFGAGSRLTVL.

This clonotype has ten or more counts. This chain joins TRBV20-1 and TRBJ2-3; D is ambiguous. Germline assignment: CDR1 DFQATT and CDR2 SNEGSKA (reference sequence). Trimming took off 2 bases at V and 3 bases at J, with 0 bases between the two ends. The CDR3 runs 10 residues. The DNA for the CDR3 is TGCAGTGCTAGAACAGATACGCAGTATTTT. It translates to CSARTDTQYF.

This clonotype was found a few times. This chain links TRBV6-5 with TRBJ1-6, with unresolved D. Germline loops: CDR1 MNHEY, CDR2 SVGAGI. The CDR3 loop spans 12 amino acids. Trimming shortened V by 2 bases and J by 9 bases, and 5 bases separated the two germline ends. CDR3 sequence: CASSYRSSPLHF. The CDR3 DNA reads TGTGCCAGCAGTTACAGGAGTTCACCCCTCCACTTT.

The gene calls are TRBV30 and TRBJ2-2; TRBD2 matches at 13 bases. Looked up from germline, CDR1 is GTSNPN and CDR2 is SVGIG (reference sequence). The CDR3 contains 17 residues. J gave up 4 bases and V 7 bases, and 12 bases lay outside the gene matches. The CDR3 DNA follows: TGTGCCTCGACCGGGACTAGCGGGACAGAGAGCACCGGGGAGCTGTTTTTT. This sequence encodes CASTGTSGTESTGELFF.

This clonotype was counted between two and nine times. The V gene is TRBV20-1, the J gene TRBJ2-7; no clear D gene. Trimming took off 4 bases at V and 3 bases at J, with 19 bases between the two ends. CDR3 size: 15 residues. From germline, CDR1 is DFQATT and CDR2 SNEGSKA (reference sequence). The chain's CDR3 is CSAKPGARDYYEQYF. The CDR3, as DNA: TGCAGTGCTAAGCCTGGTGCTAGGGATTACTACGAGCAGTACTTC.

This clonotype was seen a few times. The J gene is TRBJ2-3, the V gene TRBV9; no clear D. The CDR3 consists of 16 residues. The germline V gene has CDR1 SGDLS and CDR2 YYNGEE. The V end lost 3 bases, the J end lost 2 bases, and 16 bases lay between the germline ends. The CDR3 is CASSDAESRITDTQYF. CDR3 in DNA: TGTGCCAGCAGCGACGCCGAATCTCGGATCACAGATACGCAGTATTTT.

The V gene is TRBV7-2, the J gene TRBJ2-1; D is perhaps TRBD2 (7 bases). The germline V gene has CDR1 SGHTA and CDR2 FQGNSA. V gave up 5 bases and J gave up 4 bases, with 21 bases separating them. The CDR3 covers 17 residues. The CDR3 bases are TGTGCCAGCAGCGAGGGGCGGGGGCAGATTCTTTACAATGAGCAGTTCTTC. It encodes CASSEGRGQILYNEQFF.

This clonotype was observed a few times. The chain has TRBV20-1 and TRBJ1-5; the D gene is possibly TRBD1 (5 bases). Per the germline V gene, CDR1 is DFQATT and CDR2 is SNEGSKA (reference sequence). Trimming removed 5 bases from V and 1 base from J, with 9 bases in between. The CDR3 has 13 amino acids. Written as DNA, the CDR3 is TGCAGTGCTGGACACAACAGCAATCAGCCCCAGCATTTT. It is translated as CSAGHNSNQPQHF.

The gene calls are TRBV7-2 and TRBJ2-5; 7 bases match TRBD2. After removal of 1 base from V and 6 bases from J, the junction contained 5 bases not matched to a gene. The germline CDR1 and CDR2 sequences are SGHTA and FQGNSA. The CDR3 runs 14 residues. Written as DNA, the CDR3 is TGTGCCAGCAGCTTAGGCGGGAGCTTGAAGACCCAGTACTTC. Translated, it gives CASSLGGSLKTQYF.

V usage is TRBV7-9 and J usage is TRBJ2-7; perhaps TRBD1 as D (6 bases). Germline-derived CDR1 and CDR2 are SEHNR and FQNEAQ (reference sequence). The V end was cut by 5 bases, the J end by 0 bases, with 11 bases between. The CDR3 is 14 amino acids. CDR3 nucleotide sequence: TGTGCCAGCAGCCGCCGGGACAACTCCTACGAGCAGTACTTC. Amino acids: CASSRRDNSYEQYF.

The V call is TRBV20-1, the J call TRBJ2-3; 10 bases are shared with TRBD2. Germline V gene lookup returns CDR1 DFQATT and CDR2 SNEGSKA (reference sequence). The CDR3 is 15 residues long. Losses at the gene ends were 4 bases for V and 3 bases for J; bases not matched to a gene: 7. The CDR3 region is CSATHPGLATDTQYF. CDR3 coding DNA: TGCAGTGCTACGCATCCGGGACTAGCGACAGATACGCAGTATTTT.

This chain links TRBV7-2 with TRBJ2-3; D uncertain. V was shortened by 10 bases and J by 3 bases, with 11 bases between the two germline ends. The CDR3 covers 12 residues. Germline CDR1 SGHTA, CDR2 FQGNSA. For the CDR3, the DNA is TGTGCCACTACCCCCCGGACAGATACGCAGTATTTT. This sequence encodes CATTPRTDTQYF.

This clonotype was detected only a few times. V and J are TRBV20-1 and TRBJ2-3, with a weak D call TRBD1 (6 bases). V lost 4 bases, J lost 2 bases, and 13 bases lay in between. Germline CDR1 DFQATT, CDR2 SNEGSKA (reference sequence). The CDR3 is 14 residues long. CDR3 in DNA: TGCAGTGCTAAGACAGGTCTGGTCACAGATACGCAGTATTTT. It is translated as CSAKTGLVTDTQYF.

J is TRBJ2-5 and V is TRBV20-1; 10 bases are shared with TRBD2. Per the germline V gene, CDR1 is DFQATT and CDR2 is SNEGSKA (reference sequence). The CDR3 has 15 amino acids. V dropped 5 bases and J dropped 4; count of bases not matched to a gene: 10. The CDR3 here is CSASRTSGLIETQYF. The CDR3 DNA sequence: TGCAGTGCTTCCCGGACTAGCGGTTTGATAGAGACCCAGTACTTC.

The rearrangement uses TRBV6-2 or TRBV6-3 and TRBJ2-7; D remains unclear. The CDR3 runs 16 residues. Germline loops: CDR1 MNHEY, CDR2 SVGEGT. V lost 5 bases to trimming and J lost 5 bases, with 22 bases between them. CDR3 protein: CASSNADVTSRNEQYF. The CDR3 DNA reads as TGTGCCAGCAGTAACGCCGATGTAACTTCCAGGAACGAGCAGTACTTC.

This clonotype was recorded a few times. V usage is TRBV25-1 and J usage is TRBJ2-7; 8 bases are shared with TRBD1. CDR1 and CDR2 (germline): MGHDK, SYGVNS. Unmatched junction bases numbered 5, after V lost 6 bases and J lost 1 base. CDR3 length: 14 residues. The CDR3, as DNA: TGTGCCAGCAGGGGGACAGGTGTATCCTACGAGCAGTACTTC. Amino acid sequence: CASRGTGVSYEQYF.

This clonotype was recorded a few times. V and J are TRBV28 and TRBJ2-5; D gene ambiguous. V lost 7 bases, J lost 3 bases, and 9 bases lay in between. The CDR3 has 12 amino acids. Germline CDR1 is MDHEN and CDR2 is SYDVKM. In DNA form, the CDR3 reads TGTGCCAGCATTAGTAGAGAAGAGACCCAGTACTTC. Protein: CASISREETQYF. Full variable domain (outside the CDR3, taken from reference TRBV28 and TRBJ2-5): DVKVTQSSRYLVKRTGEKVFLECVQDMDHENMFWYRQDPGLGLRLIYFSYDVKMKEKGDIPEGYSVSREKKERFSLILESASTNQTSMYLCASISREETQYFGPGTRLLVL.

The V and J genes are TRBV20-1 and TRBJ2-7; D remains ambiguous. The CDR3 loop spans 14 amino acids. CDR1 is DFQATT, CDR2 SNEGSKA, per germline (reference sequence). Between the trimmed V and J ends, which lost 6 bases and 3 bases, there was a span of 18 bases. This chain's CDR3 is CSARPEDDNYEQYF. CDR3 in DNA: TGCAGTGCCAGACCAGAAGATGATAACTACGAGCAGTACTTC.